Each of the 25 T cell receptor beta chains below was sequenced from the same sample in a study of T cell responses to AZD1222 COVID-19 vaccine. Here immunoSEQ multiplex PCR was the method, and the copy in TCRdb shows in-frame clones only, minus some. Here the sample spans about 110,000 clones, about 86% being singletons. Here the sequenced sample was peripheral blood, taken on day 0 of AZD1222 vaccination. These receptors all come from an adult in good health.

V and J are TRBV3-1 (or the pseudogene TRBV3-2) and TRBJ2-7; 8 nucleotides match TRBD2. This CDR3 is built from 16 residues. Trimming at V came to 2 bases and at J to 4 bases, leaving 10 bases not matched to a gene. Germline CDR1 is LGHDT and CDR2 is YNNKEL (reference sequence). The CDR3 sequence is CASSQQDTRGGYEQYF. CDR3 bases: TGTGCCAGCAGCCAACAAGATACCCGGGGGGGGTACGAGCAGTACTTC.

The chain recombines TRBV5-5 with TRBJ1-6; TRBD1 might be the D (5 bases). Germline CDR1 reads SGHKS; CDR2 reads YYEKEE (reference sequence). The CDR3 sequence is 15 residues long. Trimming pared 4 bases from V and 7 bases from J, leaving 15 bases between. The CDR3 region has the DNA TGTGCCAGCAGCCAACAATGGGGGTGGAATTCACCCCTCCACTTT. Encoded protein: CASSQQWGWNSPLHF.

The CDR3 bases are TGTGCCAGCAGCGGAAACCCGACGGCCCTGGGGGCCCAGTACTTC. Translation: CASSGNPTALGAQYF. The rearrangement links TRBV5-6 to TRBJ2-5; the D gene could be TRBD1 or TRBD2 (5 bases each). The germline CDR1 and CDR2 sequences are SGHDT and YYEEEE. CDR3 length: 15 amino acids. Trimming cost V 4 bases and J 9 bases, with 22 bases left between them.

This clone was seen just once. This rearrangement joins TRBV7-9 to TRBJ2-5; 9 nucleotides match TRBD2. Germline V gene data show CDR1 as SEHNR and CDR2 as FQNEAQ (reference sequence). This CDR3 comprises 16 residues. With 4 bases clipped from V and 2 bases from J, the junction kept 8 bases outside the gene matches. The CDR3 reads CASSSEAGGPQETQYF. DNA of the CDR3: TGTGCCAGCAGCTCAGAAGCGGGGGGTCCTCAAGAGACCCAGTACTTC. The variable domain in full, with the rest retrieved from reference TRBV7-9 and TRBJ2-5, is DTGVSQNPRHKITKRGQNVTFRCDPISEHNRLYWYRQTLGQGPEFLTYFQNEAQLEKSRLLSDRFSAERPKGSFSTLEIQRTEQGDSAMYLCASSSEAGGPQETQYFGPGTRLLVL.

The chain couples TRBV7-2 to TRBJ2-7; either TRBD1 or TRBD2 may supply D (5 bases each). This CDR3 comprises 15 residues. V lost 0 bases and J lost 6, with 15 bases in between. The V gene's germline CDR1 is SGHTA and CDR2 FQGNSA. The CDR3 sequence is CASSLAGSGASEQYF. The CDR3 coding sequence is TGTGCCAGCAGCTTAGCGGGATCCGGGGCCAGCGAGCAGTACTTC. Supplemented by reference TRBV7-2 and TRBJ2-7, the full variable domain reads GAGVSQSPSNKVTEKGKDVELRCDPISGHTALYWYRQSLGQGLEFLIYFQGNSAPDKSGLPSDRFSAERTGGSVSTLTIQRTQQEDSAVYLCASSLAGSGASEQYFGPGTRLTVT.

The chain combines TRBV11-3 with TRBJ1-1; D perhaps matches TRBD1 (5 bases). Germline V gives CDR1 SGHNT, CDR2 YENEEA. Trimming removed 1 base at V and 4 bases at J, with 7 bases between. This CDR3 contains 13 residues. CDR3 DNA sequence: TGTGCCAGCAGCTTAGGTGGGACCACTGAAGCTTTCTTT. Translating it yields CASSLGGTTEAFF.

V usage is TRBV9 and J usage is TRBJ1-4, with TRBD1 as a possible D gene (6 bases). The germline V gene has CDR1 SGDLS and CDR2 YYNGEE. The CDR3 covers 15 residues. Trimming pared 0 bases from V and 3 bases from J, leaving 9 bases between. The CDR3 coding sequence is TGTGCCAGCAGCGTAGGTTCAGGGGCTAATGAAAAACTGTTTTTT. This encodes CASSVGSGANEKLFF.

V is TRBV3-1 (or the pseudogene TRBV3-2) and J is TRBJ2-3; 11 nucleotides line up with TRBD2. This CDR3 region has 18 residues. The J segment lost 1 base and the V segment lost 3 bases, leaving 9 bases of the junction unmatched. Germline values: CDR1 LGHDT, CDR2 YNNKEL (reference sequence). The CDR3 reads CASSHPIAGGRRTDTQYF. The CDR3 DNA sequence: TGTGCCAGCAGCCACCCTATAGCGGGGGGGCGACGCACAGATACGCAGTATTTT.

This clone was seen only a few times. The J gene is TRBJ1-5, the V gene TRBV28; 7 nucleotides align to TRBD1. J lost 4 bases, V lost 5 bases, and 11 bases had no gene match. Germline CDR1 MDHEN, CDR2 SYDVKM. CDR3 length equals 16 residues. Here the CDR3 reads CASSPDRVGVNQPQHF. The CDR3, as DNA: TGTGCCAGCAGTCCAGACAGGGTAGGGGTTAATCAGCCCCAGCATTTT.

The rearrangement links TRBV4-2 to TRBJ2-4; D tentatively reads TRBD1 or TRBD2 (5 bases each). Trimming shortened V by 0 bases and J by 11 bases, and 20 bases separated the two germline ends. Germline V lookup: CDR1 LGHNA, CDR2 YNFKEQ. This CDR3 is 16 amino acids long. This chain's CDR3 is CASSQEGHGTEILQYF. The CDR3 DNA sequence: TGTGCCAGCAGCCAAGAGGGGCACGGGACGGAGATCCTTCAGTACTTC.

CDR3 in amino acids: CASSESQIGQLSGNTIYF. CDR3 DNA sequence: TGTGCCAGCAGTGAATCACAAATAGGACAGCTGTCCGGAAACACCATATATTTT. The V gene is TRBV2, the J gene TRBJ1-3; perhaps TRBD1 as D (6 bases). The CDR3 length is 18 residues. Germline-derived CDR1 and CDR2 are SNHLY and FYNNEI. Deletions cut 2 bases from V and 4 bases from J, with 21 bases between.

The CDR3: CASGGGAKGYEQYF. The CDR3 nucleotides read TGTGCCAGTGGGGGAGGGGCAAAAGGATACGAGCAGTACTTC. The chain joins TRBV28 to TRBJ2-7; 7 bases map to TRBD2. Germline V lookup: CDR1 MDHEN, CDR2 SYDVKM. Unmatched junction bases numbered 12, after V lost 9 bases and J lost 4 bases. The CDR3 contains 14 residues.

This clone was seen more than once but under ten times. The rearrangement links TRBV19 to TRBJ1-6; 8 bases map to TRBD1. J lost 2 bases, V lost 5 bases, and 11 bases had no gene match. The CDR3 is made up of 18 amino acids. The V gene's germline CDR1 is LNHDA and CDR2 SQIVND (reference sequence). This CDR3 reads CASSHVPRTGTYNSPLHF. The CDR3 region has the DNA TGTGCCAGTAGTCATGTCCCTCGGACAGGGACCTATAATTCACCCCTCCACTTT. Together with reference TRBV19 and TRBJ1-6, the CDR3 gives the full variable domain: DGGITQSPKYLFRKEGQNVTLSCEQNLNHDAMYWYRQDPGQGLRLIYYSQIVNDFQKGDIAEGYSVSREKKESFPLTVTSAQKNPTAFYLCASSHVPRTGTYNSPLHFGNGTRLTVT.

The rearrangement links TRBV7-9 to TRBJ2-2, with TRBD1 matching 10 bases. The CDR3 has 15 amino acids. J lost 6 bases, V lost 5 bases, and 6 bases had no gene match. The germline V gene has CDR1 SEHNR and CDR2 FQNEAQ (reference sequence). CDR3 loop: CASSPGQGKAGELFF. CDR3 coding DNA: TGTGCCAGCAGCCCGGGACAGGGGAAGGCCGGGGAGCTGTTTTTT. The whole variable domain, remainder taken from reference TRBV7-9 and TRBJ2-2, is DTGVSQNPRHKITKRGQNVTFRCDPISEHNRLYWYRQTLGQGPEFLTYFQNEAQLEKSRLLSDRFSAERPKGSFSTLEIQRTEQGDSAMYLCASSPGQGKAGELFFGEGSRLTVL.

A few counts support this clone. V gene TRBV6-5 combines with J gene TRBJ2-7; D may correspond to TRBD1 or TRBD2 (5 bases each). CDR3 length: 15 residues. Trimming shortened V by 6 bases and J by 2 bases, and 17 bases separated the two germline ends. Germline CDR1 and CDR2: MNHEY and SVGAGI. This CDR3 reads CASSGARVGTYEQYF. In nucleotides, the CDR3 is TGTGCCAGCAGCGGGGCCCGGGTAGGGACCTACGAGCAGTACTTC.

The V gene is TRBV28, the J gene TRBJ1-6; 9 bases are a match to TRBD1. CDR1 is MDHEN, CDR2 SYDVKM, per germline. Trimming removed 5 bases from V and 14 bases from J; junction bases left unmatched: 7. This CDR3 contains 13 residues. The CDR3 is CASSEGQGWTLHF. The CDR3 DNA follows: TGTGCCAGCAGTGAGGGACAGGGATGGACCCTCCACTTT.

J is TRBJ1-6 and V is TRBV5-1; a possible D gene is TRBD1 (6 bases). Trimming shortened V by 0 bases and J by 8 bases, and 6 bases separated the two germline ends. The CDR3 is 13 residues long. Germline-derived CDR1 and CDR2 are SGHRS and YFSETQ. CDR3 amino acids: CASSLAGDSPLHF. CDR3 sequence (DNA): TGCGCCAGCAGCTTGGCAGGGGATTCACCCCTCCACTTT.

This clone was seen just once. The chain links TRBV5-4 to TRBJ1-3; D is unresolved. V lost 1 base, J lost 0 bases, and 5 bases lay in between. The CDR3 consists of 14 residues. Germline values: CDR1 SGHNT, CDR2 YYREEE (reference sequence). The CDR3 region has the DNA TGTGCCAGCAGCTTGTGGGGCTCTGGAAACACCATATATTTT. It codes for CASSLWGSGNTIYF.

The chain recombines TRBV7-3 with TRBJ1-2, with D unclear. CDR3 length: 14 amino acids. CDR1 is SGHTA and CDR2 is FQGTGA in the germline V gene. V lost 0 bases to trimming and J lost 8 bases, with 13 bases between them. CDR3 coding DNA: TGTGCCAGCAGCTTAACTGCGGGTTCGGGCGGCTACACCTTC. This codes for CASSLTAGSGGYTF.

The rearrangement joins TRBV11-2 to TRBJ2-5, with 7 positions matching TRBD1. CDR1 and CDR2 from the germline V gene are SGHAT and FQNNGV. CDR3 size: 15 residues. V shed 8 bases and J 5 bases; nucleotides not matched to a gene: 14. CDR3 residues: CASFPLRQGGETQYF. In DNA form, the CDR3 reads TGTGCCAGCTTTCCCCTCCGACAGGGTGGGGAGACCCAGTACTTC.

The chain couples TRBV15 to TRBJ1-2; D is possibly TRBD1 (6 bases). The CDR3 extends over 15 amino acids. The germline V and J ends were trimmed by 5 bases and 2 bases, with 15 bases remaining between them. Germline V gives CDR1 LNHNV, CDR2 YYDKDF (reference sequence). The CDR3 reads CATSPEDSPNYGYTF. The CDR3 DNA reads TGTGCCACCAGCCCAGAGGACAGCCCCAACTATGGCTACACCTTC.

The genes are TRBV5-6 and TRBJ2-7, with D tentatively TRBD1 or TRBD2 (5 bases each). CDR1 is SGHDT and CDR2 is YYEEEE in the germline V gene. The V gene lost 5 bases and the J gene lost 3 bases, with 12 bases spanning the gap. The CDR3 sequence is 13 residues long. CDR3 region: CASSRDRIYEQYF. The DNA for the CDR3 is TGTGCCAGCAGTAGGGACCGGATCTACGAGCAGTACTTC. The variable domain in full, completed from reference TRBV5-6 and TRBJ2-7, reads DAGVTQSPTHLIKTRGQQVTLRCSPKSGHDTVSWYQQALGQGPQFIFQYYEEEERQRGNFPDRFSGHQFPNYSSELNVNALLLGDSALYLCASSRDRIYEQYFGPGTRLTVT.

This clone was found a few times. The CDR3 loop is CASSVGGGTDTQYF. CDR3 in DNA: TGTGCCAGCAGTGTGGGCGGGGGAACAGATACGCAGTATTTT. The chain couples TRBV2 to TRBJ2-3; 7 bases agree with TRBD2. Unmatched junction bases numbered 4, after V lost 4 bases and J lost 3 bases. The CDR3 has 14 residues. Germline assignment: CDR1 SNHLY and CDR2 FYNNEI.

The J gene is TRBJ2-5, the V gene TRBV9; TRBD1 matches at 8 bases. Per germline, CDR1 SGDLS and CDR2 YYNGEE. CDR3 length equals 16 residues. V shed 3 bases and J 7 bases; nucleotides not matched to a gene: 14. Here the CDR3 DNA reads TGTGCCAGCAGCGCGGGACAGGTAAAAACCGGCGCGACCCAGTACTTC. This sequence encodes CASSAGQVKTGATQYF.

The V and J genes are TRBV18 and TRBJ2-1; TRBD2 matches 9 bases. Germline V CDR1 and CDR2: KGHSH, LQKENI. The length of the CDR3 is 15 residues. Losses at the gene ends were 5 bases for V and 0 bases for J; bases not matched to a gene: 2. The CDR3 reads CASSTSGYSYNEQFF. CDR3 sequence (DNA): TGTGCCAGCTCAACTAGCGGGTACTCCTACAATGAGCAGTTCTTC.